The text below deals with one T cell receptor beta chain. This sample was included in a study of T cell changes during pregnancy in multiple sclerosis. Sequencing used immunoSEQ multiplex PCR; TCRdb keeps in-frame clones, though not all of them. The sample yields approximately 99,000 clones, approximately 90% seen once. Germline CDR1 reads MNHEY; CDR2 reads SVGAGI. The CDR3 spans 15 residues. J was trimmed by 9 bases and V by 4 bases; bases with no gene match: 5. The rearrangement links TRBV6-5 to TRBJ1-6; the match to TRBD1 covers 11 bases. The material sequenced was peripheral blood, taken in the second trimester of pregnancy. The TCR originated in a female donor in good health, enrolled as a control in a pregnancy study. The CDR3 nucleotides are TGTGCCAGCAGTTTTTCCGGGACAGGGGGTTCACCCCTCCACTTT. Residues: CASSFSGTGGSPLHF.